This T cell receptor beta chain was identified in a study of patients and donors after allogeneic stem cell transplantation. This clonotype has just a few counts. TCRdb reprocessed the RT-PCR reads via MiXCR and lists one record per CDR3 protein. This sample has roughly 8,000 distinct CDR3 sequences, with roughly 12% found just once. CDR1 and CDR2 (germline): LGHNA, YSLEER. CDR3 size: 16 residues. The V and J ends lost 0 bases and 6 bases, in that order; junction bases with no gene match: 9. Source material: blood, either unsorted or a sorted T cell fraction (not recorded which). This receptor was obtained from a human donor who was either an allogeneic HSCT recipient or a stem cell or donor lymphocyte infusion donor (not recorded which). It is not recorded whose cells these are; they may come from a transplant donor. The rearrangement joins TRBV4-3 to TRBJ1-2, with TRBD1 matching over 8 bases. The CDR3 protein is CASSQDLRQGINGYTF. The CDR3, as DNA: TGCGCCAGCAGCCAAGACCTACGACAGGGGATTAATGGCTACACCTTC.